The 29 T cell receptor beta chains below come from one sample, sequenced in a study of T cell responses to AZD1222 COVID-19 vaccine. Clones were read by immunoSEQ multiplex PCR, and TCRdb kept only the in-frame ones, dropping some. The data contain around 100,000 clones, around 87% of them singletons. The source was peripheral blood, collected on day 0 of AZD1222 vaccination. Receptors were obtained from an adult in good health.

This clone was observed once. The chain joins TRBV29-1 to TRBJ2-5; 9 nucleotides match TRBD1. The CDR3 runs 13 residues. Losses at the gene ends were 2 bases for V and 4 bases for J; bases not matched to a gene: 2. From germline, CDR1 is SQVTM and CDR2 ANQGSEA. CDR3 sequence: CSVERTGAETQYF. The CDR3 DNA sequence: TGCAGCGTTGAAAGGACAGGGGCAGAGACCCAGTACTTC.

The chain uses TRBV7-2 and TRBJ1-6; no clear D gene. CDR3 size: 16 residues. Trimming took off 2 bases at V and 0 bases at J, with 8 bases between the two ends. From germline, CDR1 is SGHTA and CDR2 FQGNSA. CDR3 in DNA: TGTGCCAGCAGCTTAATAGGGAGCTCCTATAATTCACCCCTCCACTTT. Translated, it gives CASSLIGSSYNSPLHF.

The chain recombines TRBV10-3 with TRBJ2-7, with D perhaps being TRBD1 or TRBD2 (5 bases each). The CDR3 covers 11 residues. Germline CDR1 is ENHRY and CDR2 is SYGVKD. V gave up 2 bases and J gave up 6 bases, with 5 bases separating them. The chain's CDR3 is CAISEGTEQYF. The CDR3 DNA sequence: TGTGCCATCAGTGAGGGGACCGAGCAGTACTTC.

This clone was detected once. This chain connects TRBV4-1 to TRBJ2-2; 8 bases line up with TRBD1. Per germline, CDR1 MGHRA and CDR2 YSYEKL. This CDR3 spans 16 amino acids. V was pared by 4 bases and J by 4 bases, with 8 bases of the junction left unmatched. The CDR3 nucleotides are TGCGCCAGCAGCCCCCAGCCGACAGGGGCCACCGGGGAGCTGTTTTTT. Its protein is CASSPQPTGATGELFF.

The rearrangement joins TRBV6-5 to TRBJ1-2; TRBD1 matches at 8 bases. In germline, CDR1 is MNHEY, CDR2 SVGAGI. The CDR3 runs 16 residues. Germline trimming cut 0 bases from V and 4 bases from J; bases unmatched to any gene: 7. The CDR3 protein is CASSYSRDRGGYGYTF. The CDR3 DNA follows: TGTGCCAGCAGTTACTCGAGAGACAGGGGTGGCTATGGCTACACCTTC.

This chain links TRBV19 with TRBJ2-1; 8 bases are a match to TRBD2. The V and J ends lost 3 bases and 4 bases, in that order; junction bases with no gene match: 5. CDR3 length equals 15 residues. The germline V gene has CDR1 LNHDA and CDR2 SQIVND (reference sequence). The CDR3 nucleotides are TGTGCCAGTAGTATTTCGGGGGGGAGATACAATGAGCAGTTCTTC. Translation: CASSISGGRYNEQFF. Supplemented by reference TRBV19 and TRBJ2-1, the full variable domain reads DGGITQSPKYLFRKEGQNVTLSCEQNLNHDAMYWYRQDPGQGLRLIYYSQIVNDFQKGDIAEGYSVSREKKESFPLTVTSAQKNPTAFYLCASSISGGRYNEQFFGPGTRLTVL.

V and J are TRBV19 and TRBJ2-1, with 8 bases fitting TRBD2. The CDR3 runs 16 residues. With 6 bases clipped from V and 4 bases from J, the junction kept 11 bases outside the gene matches. The germline gives CDR1 LNHDA, CDR2 SQIVND (reference sequence). CDR3 coding DNA: TGTGCCAGTAGCAATACCGGACTAGCCCGATACAATGAGCAGTTCTTC. Translating it yields CASSNTGLARYNEQFF.

This clone turned up a few times. This sequence joins TRBV27 and TRBJ2-7, with a possible D match to TRBD2 (6 bases). This CDR3 comprises 14 residues. Trimming cost V 0 bases and J 7 bases, with 13 bases left between them. Germline CDR1 reads MNHEY; CDR2 reads SMNVEV (reference sequence). CDR3 bases: TGTGCCAGCAGTTTATCTTACAGCGCGGGGGAGCAGTACTTC. It codes for CASSLSYSAGEQYF.

The V gene is TRBV6-2 or TRBV6-3, the J gene TRBJ2-2, with unresolved D. Germline V CDR1 and CDR2: MNHEY, SVGEGT. CDR3 length equals 14 residues. Trimming shortened V by 2 bases and J by 2 bases, and 6 bases separated the two germline ends. In nucleotides, the CDR3 is TGTGCCAGCAGTTACCCCCAAAACACCGGGGAGCTGTTTTTT. Encoded protein: CASSYPQNTGELFF.

This chain uses TRBV5-4 with TRBJ1-4, with TRBD1 identical over 11 bases. The CDR3 runs 15 residues. Germline CDR1 and CDR2: SGHNT and YYREEE (reference sequence). Trimming cost V 4 bases and J 6 bases; bases outside gene matches: 5. The CDR3: CASSRTGGADEKLFF. Written as DNA, the CDR3 is TGTGCCAGCAGCAGGACAGGGGGCGCGGATGAAAAACTGTTTTTT.

V usage is TRBV7-9 and J usage is TRBJ1-1; TRBD1 matches at 7 bases. Germline trimming cut 4 bases from V and 6 bases from J; bases unmatched to any gene: 8. This CDR3 has 14 residues. In germline, CDR1 is SEHNR, CDR2 FQNEAQ (reference sequence). The CDR3 nucleotides are TGTGCCAGCAGCTCCCGGGACAGTCCCTCTGAAGCTTTCTTT. The encoded protein is CASSSRDSPSEAFF.

The chain is built from TRBV5-4 and TRBJ1-1; no clear D gene. The germline gives CDR1 SGHNT, CDR2 YYREEE (reference sequence). Trimming pared 1 base from V and 2 bases from J, leaving 12 bases between. The CDR3 totals 15 residues. The CDR3 DNA is TGTGCCAGCAGCTTGTGGGTCTCCCCTAACACTGAAGCTTTCTTT. Protein product: CASSLWVSPNTEAFF.

This chain uses TRBV10-3 with TRBJ1-1; the D gene is possibly TRBD1 (6 bases). The germline V and J ends were trimmed by 3 bases and 11 bases, with 16 bases remaining between them. Germline V lookup: CDR1 ENHRY, CDR2 SYGVKD. The CDR3 runs 13 residues. DNA of the CDR3: TGTGCCATCAGTGATCGGACAGAGCCTTCTGCTTTCTTT. It specifies CAISDRTEPSAFF.

CDR3 DNA: TGTGCCAGCAGTCCCGGACTAGTCTCCGAGCAGTACTTC. Protein: CASSPGLVSEQYF. The gene calls are TRBV12-3 or TRBV12-4 and TRBJ2-7; TRBD2 matches 7 bases. V lost 5 bases to trimming and J lost 6 bases; unmatched junction nucleotides: 7. CDR3 length: 13 amino acids.

This chain uses TRBV20-1 with TRBJ1-2, with D possibly matching TRBD1 (6 bases). Germline-derived CDR1 and CDR2 are DFQATT and SNEGSKA (reference sequence). The CDR3 loop spans 11 amino acids. The V end was cut by 5 bases, the J end by 8 bases, with 12 bases between. The DNA of the CDR3 is TGCAGTGCTGCGGGGGGGGGCGGCTACACCTTC. This sequence encodes CSAAGGGGYTF.

V gene TRBV3-1 (or the pseudogene TRBV3-2) combines with J gene TRBJ1-3; 10 nucleotides line up with TRBD1. This CDR3 spans 18 amino acids. The J segment lost 2 bases and the V segment lost 1 base, leaving 8 bases of the junction unmatched. Germline CDR1 and CDR2: LGHDT and YNNKEL (reference sequence). CDR3 region: CASSQGHDRGQTGNTIYF. Here the CDR3 DNA reads TGTGCCAGCAGCCAAGGTCATGACAGGGGGCAGACTGGAAACACCATATATTTT.

This clone was counted only a few times. V and J are TRBV4-3 and TRBJ1-6; possible D gene TRBD1, 5 bases. Germline loops: CDR1 LGHNA, CDR2 YSLEER. This CDR3 is built from 15 residues. V gave up 0 bases and J gave up 6 bases, with 9 bases separating them. CDR3 amino acids: CASSQEAGRNSPLHF. The CDR3 nucleotides read TGCGCCAGCAGCCAAGAAGCAGGGCGTAATTCACCCCTCCACTTT.

V gene TRBV2 combines with J gene TRBJ2-3; D gene ambiguous. V was clipped by 0 bases and J by 2 bases, with 18 bases between them. CDR1 is SNHLY, CDR2 FYNNEI, per germline. CDR3 length: 18 amino acids. The CDR3 sequence: CASSEAPRPHRDTDTQYF. Here the CDR3 DNA reads TGTGCCAGCAGTGAAGCCCCCCGGCCCCATAGAGACACAGATACGCAGTATTTT.

This chain joins TRBV7-6 and TRBJ2-1; D may be TRBD2 (7 bases). Trimming took 1 base from V and 4 from J, leaving 14 bases between them. The CDR3 runs 16 residues. CDR1 is SGHVS and CDR2 is FNYEAQ in the germline V gene. The CDR3 region is CASSLERGGSYNEQFF. The CDR3 nucleotides are TGTGCCAGCAGCTTAGAGAGGGGGGGATCTTACAATGAGCAGTTCTTC.

V is TRBV7-3 and J is TRBJ1-2, with TRBD1 as a possible D gene (6 bases). The CDR3 extends over 13 amino acids. With 1 base removed from V and 6 bases from J, the gap between germline ends came to 9 bases. Germline assignment: CDR1 SGHTA and CDR2 FQGTGA. The CDR3 loop reads CASSLRSGDGYTF. The CDR3 DNA reads TGTGCCAGCAGCTTAAGGTCAGGGGATGGCTACACCTTC.

J is TRBJ1-2 and V is TRBV28, with 8 bases identical to TRBD1. The CDR3 consists of 15 residues. V lost 7 bases and J lost 7; bases outside the gene matches: 14. Germline CDR1 MDHEN, CDR2 SYDVKM. The CDR3 DNA follows: TGTGCCAGCACCGCTCCCTCCCAGGGGGCGGTTGGCTACACCTTC. It translates to CASTAPSQGAVGYTF.

This clone occurred once. The genes are TRBV6-2 or TRBV6-3 and TRBJ1-4; D ambiguous. The CDR3 contains 15 residues. Germline CDR1 reads MNHEY; CDR2 reads SVGEGT. Trimming stripped 2 bases from V and 1 base from J, with 8 bases between. Here the CDR3 DNA reads TGTGCCAGCAGTTACGTGGGTCTAACTAATGAAAAACTGTTTTTT. This encodes CASSYVGLTNEKLFF.

This chain uses TRBV7-9 with TRBJ2-5; tentatively, D is TRBD2 (6 bases). The ends were cut back, 0 bases at V and 2 bases at J, with 13 bases in the middle. CDR3 size: 16 residues. CDR1 is SEHNR and CDR2 is FQNEAQ in the germline V gene (reference sequence). CDR3 in amino acids: CASSLARGMLQETQYF. CDR3 DNA: TGTGCCAGCAGCTTAGCGCGGGGAATGCTACAAGAGACCCAGTACTTC.

The chain carries TRBV29-1 and TRBJ1-2, with D tentatively TRBD1 (6 bases). V lost 3 bases and J lost 8, with 13 bases in between. CDR3 length equals 12 residues. Germline loops: CDR1 SQVTM, CDR2 ANQGSEA. The CDR3 loop reads CSVDRGGRGYTF. CDR3 bases: TGCAGCGTTGACAGGGGTGGTAGGGGCTACACCTTC.

This chain uses TRBV5-5 with TRBJ2-7; D gene unclear. Per the germline V gene, CDR1 is SGHKS and CDR2 is YYEKEE (reference sequence). There are 17 residues in the CDR3. The V end lost 0 bases, the J end lost 0 bases, and 16 bases lay between the germline ends. The CDR3 sequence: CASSLVSVIMGSYEQYF. As DNA, the CDR3 is TGTGCCAGCAGCTTGGTGAGCGTAATTATGGGCTCCTACGAGCAGTACTTC. Filled out from reference TRBV5-5 and TRBJ2-7, the complete variable domain reads DAGVTQSPTHLIKTRGQQVTLRCSPISGHKSVSWYQQVLGQGPQFIFQYYEKEERGRGNFPDRFSARQFPNYSSELNVNALLLGDSALYLCASSLVSVIMGSYEQYFGPGTRLTVT.

The gene calls are TRBV19 and TRBJ2-1; D gene uncertain. CDR1 and CDR2 (germline): LNHDA, SQIVND (reference sequence). Trimming removed 2 bases at V and 0 bases at J, with 5 bases between. CDR3 length: 14 amino acids. The CDR3 region is CASSIQSSYNEQFF. CDR3 bases: TGTGCCAGTAGTATACAGAGCTCCTACAATGAGCAGTTCTTC. The entire variable domain, with the rest obtained from reference TRBV19 and TRBJ2-1, is as follows: DGGITQSPKYLFRKEGQNVTLSCEQNLNHDAMYWYRQDPGQGLRLIYYSQIVNDFQKGDIAEGYSVSREKKESFPLTVTSAQKNPTAFYLCASSIQSSYNEQFFGPGTRLTVL.

V usage is TRBV2 and J usage is TRBJ1-3; TRBD1 matches 7 bases. CDR3 size: 16 residues. Trimming cost V 6 bases and J 4 bases; bases outside gene matches: 12. From germline, CDR1 is SNHLY and CDR2 FYNNEI. The CDR3 bases are TGTGCCAGCAGCGCGGTAACAGGGGAGCGAGGAAACACCATATATTTT. This encodes CASSAVTGERGNTIYF.

This chain joins TRBV7-3 and TRBJ1-1; the D is unclear. CDR1 and CDR2 from the germline V gene are SGHTA and FQGTGA. V shed 5 bases and J shed 2 bases, with 12 bases lying between them. The CDR3 sequence is 14 residues long. DNA of the CDR3: TGTGCCAGCAGCCCGCTGGTCGGAAACACTGAAGCTTTCTTT. Amino acid sequence: CASSPLVGNTEAFF.

The gene calls are TRBV19 and TRBJ1-5; D unclear. Germline assignment: CDR1 LNHDA and CDR2 SQIVND (reference sequence). Trimming pared 6 bases from V and 11 bases from J, leaving 11 bases between. This CDR3 comprises 11 residues. Here the CDR3 reads CASRPRASQHF. In nucleotides, the CDR3 is TGTGCCAGTAGGCCCCGTGCGTCCCAGCATTTT. The whole variable domain, remainder taken from reference TRBV19 and TRBJ1-5, is DGGITQSPKYLFRKEGQNVTLSCEQNLNHDAMYWYRQDPGQGLRLIYYSQIVNDFQKGDIAEGYSVSREKKESFPLTVTSAQKNPTAFYLCASRPRASQHFGDGTRLSIL.